Shown below are 20 T cell receptor beta chains from a single sample sequenced in a study of shared clonotypes between healthy human individuals. Clones were read by immunoSEQ multiplex PCR, and TCRdb kept only the in-frame ones, dropping some. The sample gives roughly 2,500,000 clones, roughly 93% of which show up once; approximately 0.37% is in the top ten. Sequencing used naive CD4+ T cells from PBMCs. Subset defined: CD45RA+ positively selected. These receptors were taken from a man aged 18 to 30 in good health. Some clones in this sample may be carry-over from other donors' samples.

CDR3 region: CASSARDTQYF. The CDR3 bases are TGTGCCAGCTCAGCGCGAGATACGCAGTATTTT. The J gene is TRBJ2-3, the V gene TRBV18, with no clear D. Germline V CDR1 and CDR2: KGHSH, LQKENI. Trimming took 5 bases from V and 5 from J, leaving 5 bases between them. The CDR3 loop spans 11 amino acids.

The chain joins TRBV7-9 to TRBJ1-1, with unresolved D. From germline, CDR1 is SEHNR and CDR2 FQNEAQ (reference sequence). Trimming took 5 bases from V and 6 from J, leaving 16 bases between them. The length of the CDR3 is 14 residues. The CDR3 DNA reads TGTGCCAGCAGCCTAGATAGCTTCGCCCCTGAAGCTTTCTTT. Its translation is CASSLDSFAPEAFF.

J is TRBJ1-2 and V is TRBV14; D is uncertain. Germline V gene sequence: CDR1 SGHDN, CDR2 FVKESK. Trimming cost V 4 bases and J 8 bases, with 23 bases left between them. There are 16 residues in the CDR3. CDR3 loop: CASSPLWAPGARGYTF. CDR3 DNA sequence: TGTGCCAGCAGCCCCCTTTGGGCGCCTGGTGCAAGGGGCTACACCTTC.

This chain links TRBV19 with TRBJ1-2; 9 nucleotides match TRBD1. The CDR3 is made up of 17 amino acids. From germline, CDR1 is LNHDA and CDR2 SQIVND (reference sequence). Trimming cost V 4 bases and J 4 bases; bases outside gene matches: 13. CDR3 coding DNA: TGTGCCAGTAGTAAGAAGACAGGGGGTATTCCTTCCTATGGCTACACCTTC. It translates to CASSKKTGGIPSYGYTF.

This sequence joins TRBV4-1 and TRBJ2-5, with D possibly TRBD1 on 5 matching bases. The germline V and J ends were trimmed by 8 bases and 11 bases, with 21 bases remaining between them. The CDR3 consists of 13 residues. The V gene's germline CDR1 is MGHRA and CDR2 YSYEKL. The CDR3 nucleotides are TGCGCCAGCCAACAAGTCCCCTTAGGGGCGCAGTACTTC. It specifies CASQQVPLGAQYF.

This sequence joins TRBV19 and TRBJ2-2; D possibly matches TRBD1 or TRBD2 (6 bases each). CDR3 length: 14 amino acids. Trimming shortened V by 7 bases and J by 7 bases, and 16 bases separated the two germline ends. Germline V gives CDR1 LNHDA, CDR2 SQIVND (reference sequence). The CDR3 DNA reads as TGTGCCAGTAATACAGGGTTCGGGAGCGGGGAGCTGTTTTTT. Its translation is CASNTGFGSGELFF.

The chain recombines TRBV7-3 with TRBJ2-7; no definite D call. V was shortened by 0 bases and J by 4 bases, with 7 bases between the two germline ends. CDR3 length: 13 amino acids. Germline CDR1 reads SGHTA; CDR2 reads FQGTGA. The CDR3 sequence is CASSLTPEYEQYF. As DNA, the CDR3 is TGTGCCAGCAGCTTAACCCCAGAGTACGAGCAGTACTTC.

In regard to this clone: The same CDR3 arises from other DNA sequences in this sample as well. The CDR3 loop is CASSPPFGSGANVLTF. Written as DNA, the CDR3 is TGTGCCAGCTCACCACCCTTCGGGTCTGGGGCCAACGTCCTGACTTTC. The J gene is TRBJ2-6, the V gene TRBV18; D unresolved. Germline CDR1 and CDR2: KGHSH and LQKENI. V lost 0 bases, J lost 1 base, and 7 bases lay in between. The CDR3 contains 16 residues. The full variable domain, completed using reference TRBV18 and TRBJ2-6, is NAGVMQNPRHLVRRRGQEARLRCSPMKGHSHVYWYRQLPEEGLKFMVYLQKENIIDESGMPKERFSAEFPKEGPSILRIQQVVRGDSAAYFCASSPPFGSGANVLTFGAGSRLTVL.

The CDR3, as DNA: TGTGCCAGCAGGGGACAGGGGAGGGAAAAACTGTTTTTT. This encodes CASRGQGREKLFF. This chain links TRBV28 with TRBJ1-4, with TRBD1 matching 10 bases. Germline values: CDR1 MDHEN, CDR2 SYDVKM. The trim removed 6 bases at V and 8 bases at J, leaving 3 bases unmatched. CDR3 length: 13 residues. Looking up the rest from reference TRBV28 and TRBJ1-4 gives the full variable domain: DVKVTQSSRYLVKRTGEKVFLECVQDMDHENMFWYRQDPGLGLRLIYFSYDVKMKEKGDIPEGYSVSREKKERFSLILESASTNQTSMYLCASRGQGREKLFFGSGTQLSVL.

The V gene is TRBV5-1, the J gene TRBJ1-2; D remains unclear. Germline lookup yields CDR1 SGHRS and CDR2 YFSETQ. There are 14 residues in the CDR3. V lost 0 bases and J 2 bases, leaving 8 bases between the germline ends. DNA for the CDR3: TGCGCCAGCAGCTTGGGGTACGTCAACTATGGCTACACCTTC. This sequence encodes CASSLGYVNYGYTF.

This chain links TRBV14 with TRBJ2-7; D possibly corresponds to TRBD1 (5 bases). The CDR3 has 16 residues. Between the trimmed V and J ends, which lost 2 bases and 1 base, there was a span of 15 bases. The germline V gene has CDR1 SGHDN and CDR2 FVKESK. The CDR3 here is CASSQFLTRQSYEQYF. The CDR3 DNA follows: TGTGCCAGCAGCCAATTTTTGACGAGACAGTCCTACGAGCAGTACTTC.

V usage is TRBV6-6 and J usage is TRBJ2-5; 7 nucleotides align to TRBD1. The DNA end lines up better with TRBJ2-7; the J call may be wrong. The CDR3 sequence is 13 residues long. CDR1 and CDR2 (germline): MNHNY, SVGAGI (reference sequence). As DNA, the CDR3 is TGTGCCAGCAGTCGACAGGGACGGTACGAGCAGTACTTC. It codes for CASSRQGRYEQYF.

This clone occurred a few times. The chain is built from TRBV28 and TRBJ1-5; no reliable D call. Germline V gene sequence: CDR1 MDHEN, CDR2 SYDVKM. V was trimmed by 7 bases and J by 11 bases, leaving 12 bases between them. This CDR3 contains 11 residues. The CDR3 bases are TGTGCCAGCACCGCCCTTCGGTCCCAGCATTTT. Its translation: CASTALRSQHF.

The chain combines TRBV28 with TRBJ1-5, with D possibly matching TRBD1 (6 bases). Trimming cost V 2 bases and J 4 bases, with 18 bases left between them. Looked up from germline, CDR1 is MDHEN and CDR2 is SYDVKM. The CDR3 is made up of 17 amino acids. In DNA, the CDR3 is TGTGCCAGCAGTTTAGGTCCGGGCAGGGGAGAGAATCAGCCCCAGCATTTT. Translated: CASSLGPGRGENQPQHF.

This chain joins TRBV7-3 and TRBJ2-3; no clear D. Germline CDR1 SGHTA, CDR2 FQGTGA. CDR3 length: 13 residues. Trimming removed 3 bases from V and 4 bases from J, with 8 bases in between. CDR3 sequence: CASSLLVPDTQYF. CDR3 coding DNA: TGTGCCAGCAGCTTGCTAGTGCCAGATACGCAGTATTTT.

The V and J genes are TRBV6-1 and TRBJ2-5, with D possibly being TRBD2 (6 bases). V shed 4 bases and J shed 4 bases, with 16 bases lying between them. The CDR3 consists of 15 residues. Germline loops: CDR1 MNHNS, CDR2 SASEGT. The CDR3 spells CASSGVPGVVETQYF. CDR3 nucleotides: TGTGCCAGCAGTGGGGTTCCGGGAGTTGTAGAGACCCAGTACTTC.

This rearrangement joins TRBV28 to TRBJ2-2; 9 nucleotides match TRBD2. Germline CDR1 reads MDHEN; CDR2 reads SYDVKM. The CDR3 has 15 amino acids. Germline trimming cut 3 bases from V and 4 bases from J; bases unmatched to any gene: 3. CDR3 DNA: TGTGCCAGCAGTTTTAGCGGGAGTCGCACCGGGGAGCTGTTTTTT. Amino acids: CASSFSGSRTGELFF.

The chain carries TRBV29-1 and TRBJ2-3, with 8 bases lining up with TRBD1. The CDR3 consists of 13 residues. Trimming removed 4 bases from V and 3 bases from J; junction bases left unmatched: 3. Germline-derived CDR1 and CDR2 are SQVTM and ANQGSEA. This CDR3 is CSVVNRGTDTQYF. DNA for the CDR3: TGCAGCGTTGTCAACAGGGGGACAGATACGCAGTATTTT.

The CDR3 loop reads CASSAKGGTGELFF. In DNA, the CDR3 is TGTGCCAGTAGTGCAAAGGGTGGAACCGGGGAGCTGTTTTTT. This rearrangement joins TRBV19 to TRBJ2-2; no definite D call. Trimming shortened V by 5 bases and J by 5 bases, and 12 bases separated the two germline ends. Germline-derived CDR1 and CDR2 are LNHDA and SQIVND (reference sequence). CDR3 length: 14 amino acids. The entire variable domain, with the rest obtained from reference TRBV19 and TRBJ2-2, is as follows: DGGITQSPKYLFRKEGQNVTLSCEQNLNHDAMYWYRQDPGQGLRLIYYSQIVNDFQKGDIAEGYSVSREKKESFPLTVTSAQKNPTAFYLCASSAKGGTGELFFGEGSRLTVL.

This chain connects TRBV5-1 to TRBJ2-5; 12 bases agree with TRBD1. J gave up 2 bases and V 3 bases, and 5 bases lay outside the gene matches. The CDR3 runs to 16 residues. Germline assignment: CDR1 SGHRS and CDR2 YFSETQ. The CDR3 DNA follows: TGCGCCAGCAGCTCGCGGGACAGGGGGCCTCAAGAGACCCAGTACTTC. Translated: CASSSRDRGPQETQYF.